These 4 T cell receptor beta chains were sequenced from one sample in a study of T cells in Graves' hyperthyroidism and ophthalmopathy. Template material for amplifying TCR beta CDR3 regions consisted of RNA transcripts. First-round RT-PCR of the TCR CDR3 relied on the HTBI primer set. TCRdb passed the multiplex PCR reads through MiXCR, listing each CDR3 protein once. The sample consists of fewer than 900,000 distinct CDR3 sequences, roughly 15% of them appearing once. The sequencing sample was made of blood. The receptors derive from a man younger than 30 with Graves' hyperthyroidism.

This clonotype was counted many times. The V call is TRBV28, the J call TRBJ2-3, with 8 bases identical to TRBD2. This CDR3 is 15 amino acids long. Trimming cost V 8 bases and J 6 bases; bases outside gene matches: 13. Germline CDR1 and CDR2: MDHEN and SYDVKM. CDR3 sequence reads: CASSLNWTSWDTQYF. CDR3 sequence (DNA): TGTGCCAGCTCCTTAAACTGGACTAGCTGGGATACGCAGTATTTT.

This clonotype showed up just once. The CDR3 sequence is CASSISTSGDTQYF. The CDR3 nucleotides are TGTGCCAGTAGTATATCTACTAGCGGGGATACGCAGTATTTT. This chain joins TRBV19 and TRBJ2-3, with 9 bases identical to TRBD2. V lost 2 bases to trimming and J lost 6 bases; unmatched junction nucleotides: 3. This CDR3 contains 14 residues. Germline-derived CDR1 and CDR2 are LNHDA and SQIVND (reference sequence). Full variable domain (missing parts from reference TRBV19 and TRBJ2-3): DGGITQSPKYLFRKEGQNVTLSCEQNLNHDAMYWYRQDPGQGLRLIYYSQIVNDFQKGDIAEGYSVSREKKESFPLTVTSAQKNPTAFYLCASSISTSGDTQYFGPGTRLTVL.

This clonotype has ten or more counts. The chain has TRBV4-2 and TRBJ2-1; 10 bases fit TRBD2. This CDR3 spans 16 amino acids. Germline V gene sequence: CDR1 LGHNA, CDR2 YNFKEQ. V dropped 0 bases and J dropped 8; count of bases not matched to a gene: 7. As DNA, the CDR3 is TGTGCCAGCAGCCAAGATCTAGCGGGAGTAGAGGATGAGCAGTTCTTC. This sequence encodes CASSQDLAGVEDEQFF.

V usage is TRBV19 and J usage is TRBJ2-1; the match to TRBD1 covers 9 bases. V lost 0 bases to trimming and J lost 10 bases; unmatched junction nucleotides: 7. Germline CDR1 LNHDA, CDR2 SQIVND (reference sequence). The CDR3 covers 15 residues. In DNA, the CDR3 is TGTGCCAGTAGTATAGATTCGGGGACAGGGCGCGAGCAGTTCTTC. It translates to CASSIDSGTGREQFF.